This T cell receptor (beta chain) was profiled in a study of blood T cell repertoires in COVID-19. On the study more broadly: Sources were T cells, B-cell-depleted T cells, or PBMCs; the material itself was cDNA or gDNA.

Germline loops: CDR1 MGHDK, CDR2 SYGVNS. V was pared by 2 bases and J by 1 base, with 12 bases between. CDR3 size: 15 residues. Assay used: immunoSEQ multiplex PCR; TCRdb lists only in-frame clones, some missing. The sample lists under 130,000 clones, 80% to 90% occurring once. This clone occurred a few times. The chain links TRBV25-1 to TRBJ2-7; no clear D gene. The sample comprised peripheral blood. The sequence was collected from a woman older than 75 with acute or convalescent COVID-19. Here the CDR3 reads CASSEDIVGSYEQYF. In nucleotides, the CDR3 is TGTGCCAGCAGTGAAGATATTGTCGGGTCCTACGAGCAGTACTTC.